The rows below give T cell receptor beta chains drawn from one sample of a study of Tregs in tolerant kidney transplant recipients. Some clones are missing from TCRdb's copy, which holds only in-frame ones; the method was immunoSEQ multiplex PCR. This sample carries 50,000 to 75,000 clones, under 98% of them seen once, and the ten largest clones take approximately 0.34%. The specimen comprised Tregs from blood, sampled before the transplant. Source of these receptors: a human donor who received a combined kidney and bone marrow transplant. Each CDR3 is given with its conserved first and last residue. D genes are given only for firm matches. Clone size is given for some rows only: seen once, a few or many times, or a class if the clone is expanded.

D gene: -; clone size: -; V gene: TRBV19; J gene: TRBJ1-2; CDR3 protein: CASSISGLGYTF; CDR3 DNA: TGTGCCAGTAGTATTAGTGGGCTTGGCTACACCTTC
D gene: -; clone size: -; V gene: TRBV11-2; J gene: TRBJ2-7; CDR3 protein: CASSLDANPIYEQYF; CDR3 DNA: TGTGCCAGCAGCTTAGATGCTAACCCGATCTACGAGCAGTACTTC
D gene: -; clone size: -; V gene: TRBV27; J gene: TRBJ1-4; CDR3 protein: CASSLSFTGYREKLFF; CDR3 DNA: TGTGCCAGCAGTTTATCGTTCACAGGGTACCGTGAAAAACTGTTTTTT
D gene: -; clone size: -; V gene: TRBV7-2; J gene: TRBJ1-2; CDR3 protein: CASSVMMGFRYGYTF; CDR3 DNA: TGTGCCAGCAGCGTTATGATGGGCTTTAGGTATGGCTACACCTTC
D gene: -; clone size: -; V gene: TRBV30; J gene: TRBJ1-6; CDR3 protein: CAWSLLEAPRGSPLHF; CDR3 DNA: TGTGCCTGGAGTCTCCTCGAGGCTCCTCGGGGTTCACCCCTCCACTTT
D gene: -; clone size: -; V gene: TRBV6-6; J gene: TRBJ1-5; CDR3 protein: CATSALSGQPQHF; CDR3 DNA: TGTGCCACCTCGGCCCTTTCGGGTCAGCCCCAGCATTTT
D gene: TRBD1; clone size: -; V gene: TRBV29-1; J gene: TRBJ2-7; CDR3 protein: CSVRTGRTYEQYF; CDR3 DNA: TGCAGCGTCCGGACAGGTAGGACCTACGAGCAGTACTTC
D gene: -; clone size: -; V gene: TRBV15; J gene: TRBJ2-1; CDR3 protein: CATSGHLKGSNEQFF; CDR3 DNA: TGTGCCACCAGCGGACATCTAAAGGGGTCCAATGAGCAGTTCTTC
D gene: TRBD1; clone size: once; V gene: TRBV2; J gene: TRBJ1-2; CDR3 protein: CASAGFRQGDDGYTF; CDR3 DNA: TGTGCCAGCGCAGGGTTTCGGCAGGGGGACGATGGCTACACCTTC
D gene: TRBD2; clone size: -; V gene: TRBV2; J gene: TRBJ2-1; CDR3 protein: CASSFSGGESEQFF; CDR3 DNA: TGTGCCAGCAGTTTTAGCGGGGGGGAGAGTGAGCAGTTCTTC
D gene: -; clone size: once; V gene: TRBV7-9; J gene: TRBJ1-2; CDR3 protein: CASSLHRVEVNGYTF; CDR3 DNA: TGTGCCAGCAGCCTTCACAGGGTGGAAGTAAATGGCTACACCTTC
D gene: -; clone size: -; V gene: TRBV10-3; J gene: TRBJ2-7; CDR3 protein: CAISEPKGDGSYEQYF; CDR3 DNA: TGTGCCATCAGTGAGCCAAAGGGGGACGGATCCTACGAGCAGTACTTC
D gene: -; clone size: -; V gene: TRBV7-9; J gene: TRBJ1-1; CDR3 protein: CASSLRLAAHTEAFF; CDR3 DNA: TGTGCCAGCAGCTTGAGATTGGCGGCCCACACTGAAGCTTTCTTT
D gene: TRBD1; clone size: -; V gene: TRBV28; J gene: TRBJ1-6; CDR3 protein: CASSSRLQGDYNSPLHF; CDR3 DNA: TGTGCCAGCAGTTCCCGGTTACAGGGGGACTATAATTCACCCCTCCACTTT
D gene: TRBD2; clone size: -; V gene: TRBV7-2; J gene: TRBJ2-1; CDR3 protein: CASSSQGLAELYNEQFF; CDR3 DNA: TGTGCCAGCAGCTCCCAGGGACTAGCGGAGCTTTACAATGAGCAGTTCTTC
D gene: -; clone size: -; V gene: TRBV5-4; J gene: TRBJ1-2; CDR3 protein: CASSLGTRGPYGYTF; CDR3 DNA: TGTGCCAGCAGCTTGGGGACCAGGGGACCGTATGGCTACACCTTC
D gene: -; clone size: -; V gene: TRBV7-6; J gene: TRBJ2-7; CDR3 protein: CASSLRVSYEQYF; CDR3 DNA: TGTGCCAGCAGCCTCAGGGTCTCCTACGAGCAGTACTTC
D gene: TRBD2; clone size: -; V gene: TRBV2; J gene: TRBJ2-7; CDR3 protein: CASRASGSTYEQYF; CDR3 DNA: TGTGCCAGCAGGGCTAGCGGGAGTACCTACGAGCAGTACTTC
D gene: -; clone size: -; V gene: TRBV7-9; J gene: TRBJ2-7; CDR3 protein: CASSARTAAYEQYF; CDR3 DNA: TGTGCCAGCAGCGCAAGGACAGCGGCCTACGAGCAGTACTTC
D gene: -; clone size: -; V gene: TRBV5-1; J gene: TRBJ2-7; CDR3 protein: CASSLVTSSYEQYF; CDR3 DNA: TGCGCCAGCAGCTTGGTTACTTCCTCCTACGAGCAGTACTTC
D gene: TRBD1; clone size: -; V gene: TRBV4-1; J gene: TRBJ2-4; CDR3 protein: CASSQDDRAAKNIQYF; CDR3 DNA: TGCGCCAGCAGCCAAGATGACAGGGCGGCCAAAAACATTCAGTACTTC
D gene: TRBD1; clone size: -; V gene: TRBV6-5; J gene: TRBJ2-4; CDR3 protein: CASNDRGAKNIQYF; CDR3 DNA: TGTGCCAGCAATGACAGGGGAGCCAAAAACATTCAGTACTTC
D gene: TRBD2; clone size: -; V gene: TRBV29-1; J gene: TRBJ2-3; CDR3 protein: CSVEVVAGGTDTQYF; CDR3 DNA: TGCAGCGTTGAAGTGGTAGCGGGGGGTACAGATACGCAGTATTTT
D gene: TRBD1; clone size: -; V gene: TRBV27; J gene: TRBJ2-7; CDR3 protein: CASSLSTGTYEQYF; CDR3 DNA: TGTGCCAGCAGTTTATCGACAGGGACCTACGAGCAGTACTTC
D gene: -; clone size: -; V gene: TRBV11-2; J gene: TRBJ2-1; CDR3 protein: CASSLAGSRAKWRDEQFF; CDR3 DNA: TGTGCCAGCAGCTTAGCGGGAAGTCGGGCCAAATGGCGCGATGAGCAGTTCTTC
D gene: -; clone size: -; V gene: TRBV7-2; J gene: TRBJ2-7; CDR3 protein: CASSLGQIYEQYF; CDR3 DNA: TGTGCCAGCAGCTTAGGGCAGATCTACGAGCAGTACTTC
D gene: -; clone size: -; V gene: TRBV5-6; J gene: TRBJ1-1; CDR3 protein: CASSLGGRGNTEAFF; CDR3 DNA: TGTGCCAGCAGCTTGGGAGGCCGGGGGAACACTGAAGCTTTCTTT
D gene: -; clone size: -; V gene: TRBV7-8; J gene: TRBJ2-7; CDR3 protein: CASSQGSSRHEQYF; CDR3 DNA: TGTGCCAGCAGCCAGGGGTCGTCGCGGCACGAGCAGTACTTC
D gene: TRBD2; clone size: -; V gene: TRBV7-2; J gene: TRBJ2-3; CDR3 protein: CASSLGGRNTDTQYF; CDR3 DNA: TGTGCCAGCAGCTTAGGCGGGAGGAACACAGATACGCAGTATTTT
D gene: TRBD1; clone size: -; V gene: TRBV30; J gene: TRBJ2-3; CDR3 protein: CAYRGYTDTQYF; CDR3 DNA: TGTGCATACAGGGGGTACACAGATACGCAGTATTTT
D gene: -; clone size: -; V gene: TRBV2; J gene: TRBJ2-2; CDR3 protein: CASSDNRGLTGELFF; CDR3 DNA: TGTGCCAGCAGTGATAACAGGGGACTCACCGGGGAGCTGTTTTTT
D gene: TRBD2; clone size: -; V gene: TRBV7-3; J gene: TRBJ2-3; CDR3 protein: CASSLMAGEDTQYF; CDR3 DNA: TGTGCCAGCAGCTTAATGGCGGGGGAAGATACGCAGTATTTT
D gene: TRBD2; clone size: -; V gene: TRBV7-8; J gene: TRBJ2-7; CDR3 protein: CASSTQLAGRGEQYF; CDR3 DNA: TGTGCCAGCAGCACGCAACTAGCGGGAAGGGGCGAGCAGTACTTC
D gene: -; clone size: -; V gene: TRBV19; J gene: TRBJ2-3; CDR3 protein: CASSFGMNTQYF; CDR3 DNA: TGTGCCAGTAGTTTCGGGATGAATACGCAGTATTTT
D gene: TRBD2; clone size: -; V gene: TRBV5-4; J gene: TRBJ2-4; CDR3 protein: CASSAAGGSKNIQYF; CDR3 DNA: TGTGCCAGCAGCGCCGCGGGGGGTTCCAAAAACATTCAGTACTTC
D gene: -; clone size: -; V gene: TRBV18; J gene: TRBJ2-7; CDR3 protein: CASAHGTTYAQYF; CDR3 DNA: TGTGCCAGCGCCCACGGGACAACTTACGCGCAGTACTTC
D gene: TRBD1; clone size: -; V gene: TRBV5-6; J gene: TRBJ2-5; CDR3 protein: CASSLNRLQKQGKETQYF; CDR3 DNA: TGTGCCAGCAGCTTGAATCGCTTACAAAAACAGGGGAAAGAGACCCAGTACTTC
D gene: -; clone size: few; V gene: TRBV10-3; J gene: TRBJ1-6; CDR3 protein: CAISQDSLNSPLHF; CDR3 DNA: TGTGCCATCAGTCAGGACAGTCTTAATTCACCCCTCCACTTT
D gene: -; clone size: -; V gene: TRBV19; J gene: TRBJ2-1; CDR3 protein: CASSRQVRSNEQFF; CDR3 DNA: TGTGCCAGTAGCCGACAGGTTCGATCCAATGAGCAGTTCTTC
D gene: -; clone size: -; V gene: TRBV18; J gene: TRBJ1-2; CDR3 protein: CASSPGQTNYGYTF; CDR3 DNA: TGTGCCAGCTCACCCGGACAGACTAACTATGGCTACACCTTC
D gene: -; clone size: -; V gene: TRBV5-1; J gene: TRBJ2-3; CDR3 protein: CASSLVPSPSTDTQYF; CDR3 DNA: TGCGCCAGCAGCTTGGTCCCTAGCCCAAGCACAGATACGCAGTATTTT
D gene: TRBD1; clone size: -; V gene: TRBV28; J gene: TRBJ1-5; CDR3 protein: CASSLRQGLGGQPQHF; CDR3 DNA: TGTGCCAGCAGTTTACGACAGGGGCTAGGGGGTCAGCCCCAGCATTTT